This T cell receptor beta chain was observed in a study of blood T cell repertoires in COVID-19. Per germline, CDR1 PRHDT and CDR2 FYEKMQ (reference sequence). Trimming stripped 4 bases from V and 7 bases from J, with 19 bases between. This CDR3 has 16 residues. As originally analysed: For nucleated cells, counts were estimated from reference gene primer amplification. Profiling relied on immunoSEQ multiplex PCR, and the TCRdb table lists in-frame clones only, not all of them. For V, J and clone size, that table is used; D and trimming come from the DNA. The table records around 50,000 clones, 90% of them present only once.

This sequence was found in a human donor in a cohort sampled during active COVID-19. The chain has TRBV13 and TRBJ1-4; TRBD1 is a possible D gene (6 bases). Specimen: peripheral blood. CDR3 amino acids: CASSSRDTRVGEKLFF. DNA for the CDR3: TGTGCCAGCAGCTCCCGGGACACCCGGGTGGGTGAAAAACTGTTTTTT.